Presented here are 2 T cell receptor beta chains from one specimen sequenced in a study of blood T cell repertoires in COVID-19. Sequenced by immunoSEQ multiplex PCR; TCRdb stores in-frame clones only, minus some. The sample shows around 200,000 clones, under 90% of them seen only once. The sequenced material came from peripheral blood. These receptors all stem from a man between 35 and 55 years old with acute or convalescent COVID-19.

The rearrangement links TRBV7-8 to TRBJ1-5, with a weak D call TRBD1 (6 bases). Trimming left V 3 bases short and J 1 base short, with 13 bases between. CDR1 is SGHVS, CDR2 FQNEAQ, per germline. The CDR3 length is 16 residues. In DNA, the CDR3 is TGTGCCAGCAGCTTTAGGGGCAGGGGCAGCAATCAGCCCCAGCATTTT. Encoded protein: CASSFRGRGSNQPQHF. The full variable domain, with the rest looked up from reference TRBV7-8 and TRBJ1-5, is GAGVSQSPRYKVAKRGQDVALRCDPISGHVSLFWYQQALGQGPEFLTYFQNEAQLDKSGLPSDRFFAERPEGSVSTLKIQRTQQEDSAVYLCASSFRGRGSNQPQHFGDGTRLSIL.

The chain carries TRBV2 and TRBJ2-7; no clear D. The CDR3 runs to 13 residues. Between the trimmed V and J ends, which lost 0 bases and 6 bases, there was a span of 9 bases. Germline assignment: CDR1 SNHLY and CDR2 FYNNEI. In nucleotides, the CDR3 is TGTGCCAGCAGTGAAGCGCTTGCGGTCGAGCAGTACTTC. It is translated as CASSEALAVEQYF.